This passage covers 31 T cell receptor beta chains from one sample sequenced in a study of regulatory T cells in long-lasting Graves disease. The TCR beta library used iRepertoire HTBI primers with Arm-PCR amplification of CDR3. TCRdb itself ran the multiplex PCR reads through MiXCR, one entry per CDR3 protein. The data contain roughly 260,000 distinct CDR3 sequences, about 20% of them singletons. Time point defined: newly diagnosed GD, antithyroid drugs for less than 3 months. From PBMCs, RNA was extracted and then used to make the TCR library. This sample also belongs to another study, concerning T cells in Graves' hyperthyroidism and ophthalmopathy.

This material consisted of peripheral blood mononuclear cells (PBMCs), taken at new diagnosis, from a patient treated with antithyroid drugs. The receptors were gathered from a woman in her 30s with Graves disease.

The rearrangement joins TRBV15 to TRBJ2-2, with D perhaps TRBD1 (5 bases). The V gene lost 9 bases and the J gene lost 5 bases, with 10 bases spanning the gap. Germline V gives CDR1 LNHNV, CDR2 YYDKDF (reference sequence). The CDR3 contains 12 residues. The CDR3 coding sequence is TGTGCCACTAGAACAGGTACCGGGGAGCTGTTTTTT. Its translation is CATRTGTGELFF.

This clonotype was counted ten times or more. The rearrangement links TRBV11-2 to TRBJ2-1, with TRBD2 identical over 8 bases. Trimming cost V 5 bases and J 4 bases; bases outside gene matches: 1. CDR3 length: 13 amino acids. Germline V gives CDR1 SGHAT, CDR2 FQNNGV. For the CDR3, the DNA is TGTGCCAGCAGCGTAGCGGGGTACAATGAGCAGTTCTTC. It translates to CASSVAGYNEQFF.

This clonotype appeared once. This chain connects TRBV27 to TRBJ2-1; 8 bases align to TRBD1. CDR3 length equals 15 residues. The ends lost 6 bases at V and 0 bases at J; junction bases unmatched: 4. Germline V gene lookup returns CDR1 MNHEY and CDR2 SMNVEV (reference sequence). CDR3 amino acids: CASSRTGTSYNEQFF. The CDR3 DNA sequence: TGTGCCAGCAGCCGGACAGGGACCTCCTACAATGAGCAGTTCTTC.

This clonotype was counted ten times or more. The V gene is TRBV3-1, the J gene TRBJ2-1; 9 nucleotides align to TRBD1. There are 16 residues in the CDR3. CDR1 and CDR2 (germline): LGHDT, YNNKEL (reference sequence). J gave up 4 bases and V 10 bases, and 14 bases lay outside the gene matches. CDR3 region: CATTSPGQGRYNEQFF. Here the CDR3 DNA reads TGTGCCACCACAAGTCCGGGACAGGGACGATACAATGAGCAGTTCTTC.

This clonotype showed up many times. The chain recombines TRBV12-3 or TRBV12-4 with TRBJ1-5; D may be TRBD1 (5 bases). V was cut by 5 bases and J by 0 bases, with 8 bases left in between. The CDR3 is made up of 14 amino acids. The CDR3 loop is CASSGDFSNQPQHF. CDR3 coding DNA: TGTGCCAGCAGTGGGGACTTTAGCAATCAGCCCCAGCATTTT.

This clonotype has at least ten counts. The gene calls are TRBV20-1 and TRBJ1-1; D is undetermined. The CDR3 covers 14 residues. V lost 1 base and J lost 1, with 10 bases in between. The germline V gene encodes CDR1 DFQATT and CDR2 SNEGSKA (reference sequence). The CDR3: CSARVIRRNTEAFF. The DNA for the CDR3 is TGCAGTGCTAGAGTTATTCGTAGGAACACTGAAGCTTTCTTT.

This clonotype appeared many times. This chain's CDR3 is CASSLVRDGLADQETQYF. Here the CDR3 DNA reads TGTGCCAGCAGCTTAGTACGCGACGGGCTAGCGGATCAAGAGACCCAGTACTTC. The chain employs TRBV7-2 and TRBJ2-5; 7 positions agree with TRBD2. Germline assignment: CDR1 SGHTA and CDR2 FQGNSA. V lost 1 base to trimming and J lost 2 bases; unmatched junction nucleotides: 13. The CDR3 loop spans 18 amino acids.

This clonotype was counted ten times or more. The J gene is TRBJ2-3, the V gene TRBV9, with 10 bases matching TRBD2. Trimming took 4 bases from V and 2 from J; bases not matched to a gene: 7. CDR1 SGDLS and CDR2 YYNGEE come from the germline V gene. This CDR3 is 16 amino acids long. The DNA for the CDR3 is TGTGCCAGCAGCACCCTAGCGGGGGCCTACACAGATACGCAGTATTTT. It is translated as CASSTLAGAYTDTQYF.

A few counts support this clonotype. This chain links TRBV6-5 with TRBJ1-6; D might be TRBD1 (5 bases). The CDR3 runs to 16 residues. Germline V gene data show CDR1 as MNHEY and CDR2 as SVGAGI. Trimming shortened V by 0 bases and J by 9 bases, and 15 bases separated the two germline ends. CDR3 amino acids: CASSYSIGVRASPLHF. The CDR3 nucleotides read TGTGCCAGCAGTTACTCCATAGGGGTACGAGCTTCACCCCTCCACTTT.

In this sample, this clonotype turned up many times. The chain is built from TRBV27 and TRBJ1-3; D possibly corresponds to TRBD1 (6 bases). Germline V gene lookup returns CDR1 MNHEY and CDR2 SMNVEV (reference sequence). The CDR3 is 13 amino acids. Deletions cut 7 bases from V and 3 bases from J, with 10 bases between. CDR3 sequence reads: CASKQGNGNTIYF. DNA of the CDR3: TGTGCCAGCAAACAGGGAAATGGAAACACCATATATTTT.

This clonotype showed up just a few times. V usage is TRBV12-3 or TRBV12-4 and J usage is TRBJ1-2, with a weak D call TRBD1 (6 bases). The CDR3 covers 15 residues. The ends were cut back, 5 bases at V and 4 bases at J, with 17 bases in the middle. CDR3 protein: CASSPRGGPIYGYTF. CDR3 sequence (DNA): TGTGCCAGCAGTCCACGTGGGGGGCCGATCTATGGCTACACCTTC.

The V gene is TRBV19, the J gene TRBJ1-2, with 7 positions matching TRBD1. Looked up from germline, CDR1 is LNHDA and CDR2 is SQIVND (reference sequence). The CDR3 contains 15 residues. J gave up 6 bases and V 7 bases, and 14 bases lay outside the gene matches. The CDR3 loop reads CASNPAQGGTDGYTF. DNA for the CDR3: TGTGCCAGTAATCCCGCCCAGGGGGGGACAGATGGCTACACCTTC.

This clonotype appeared a few times. V is TRBV16 and J is TRBJ1-1, with TRBD1 matching over 7 bases. Germline CDR1 reads KGHSY; CDR2 reads FQNENV. The CDR3 contains 14 residues. V lost 0 bases and J lost 8; bases outside the gene matches: 6. The CDR3 DNA reads TGTGCCAGCAGCCAATCCTTCGGGACAGAGGAAGCTTTCTTT. Its translation is CASSQSFGTEEAFF.

In regard to this clonotype: A much larger clone differs from this one at a single base, so this may be a read error. The chain has TRBV2 and TRBJ1-5, with 7 bases aligning to TRBD1. Germline trimming cut 11 bases from V and 5 bases from J; bases unmatched to any gene: 15. CDR3 size: 15 residues. CDR1 SNHLY and CDR2 FYNNEI come from the germline V gene. CDR3 nucleotide sequence: TGTGCCGGCATGATGGACAGGCAAAGGGATCAGCCCCAGCATTTT. Translated: CAGMMDRQRDQPQHF.

The chain is built from TRBV7-6 and TRBJ2-7; TRBD1 matches at 11 bases. The CDR3 is 16 amino acids. V shed 5 bases and J 3 bases; nucleotides not matched to a gene: 9. Germline V CDR1 and CDR2: SGHVS, FNYEAQ. The CDR3 is CASSTGQGANGYEQYF. CDR3 nucleotides: TGTGCCAGCAGCACCGGACAGGGGGCGAACGGCTACGAGCAGTACTTC.

This clonotype was picked up many times. CDR3 sequence (DNA): TGCGCCAGCGGGGACCCAGGCAGGACGAATGAAAAACTGTTTTTT. It translates to CASGDPGRTNEKLFF. The chain combines TRBV10-2 with TRBJ1-4; weak D call: TRBD1 (5 bases). Germline loops: CDR1 WSHSY, CDR2 SAAADI. The CDR3 extends over 15 amino acids. V lost 8 bases to trimming and J lost 5 bases, with 18 bases between them.

In its sample, this clonotype was seen many times. V usage is TRBV28 and J usage is TRBJ1-1, with D perhaps matching TRBD1 (5 bases). Germline-derived CDR1 and CDR2 are MDHEN and SYDVKM. CDR3 length: 15 amino acids. The V gene lost 4 bases and the J gene lost 3 bases, with 15 bases spanning the gap. The CDR3 DNA reads as TGTGCCAGCAGTTCGTTCTTTGGGGGGGACACTGAAGCTTTCTTT. Translation: CASSSFFGGDTEAFF.

This clonotype was counted between two and nine times. V gene TRBV18 combines with J gene TRBJ1-4; 7 bases map to TRBD1. Germline assignment: CDR1 KGHSH and CDR2 LQKENI. After removal of 3 bases from V and 3 bases from J, the junction contained 7 bases not matched to a gene. This CDR3 has 16 amino acids. CDR3 sequence (DNA): TGTGCCAGCTCACCCCCCAGGGGGAGATCTAATGAAAAACTGTTTTTT. It specifies CASSPPRGRSNEKLFF.

This clonotype appeared many times. The V gene is TRBV20-1, the J gene TRBJ1-1, with D unresolved. V was clipped by 7 bases and J by 1 base, with 13 bases between them. CDR1 is DFQATT, CDR2 SNEGSKA, per germline (reference sequence). This CDR3 is built from 13 residues. The CDR3: CSVGRRENTEAFF. In nucleotides, the CDR3 is TGCAGTGTAGGTAGACGGGAGAACACTGAAGCTTTCTTT.

A few counts support this clonotype. The J gene is TRBJ2-7, the V gene TRBV20-1, with 8 bases lining up with TRBD1. Germline values: CDR1 DFQATT, CDR2 SNEGSKA (reference sequence). J gave up 3 bases and V 2 bases, and 6 bases lay outside the gene matches. The CDR3 is made up of 14 amino acids. The CDR3 DNA is TGCAGTGCTAGACCGGGACAGGCGATCTACGAGCAGTACTTC. This gives the protein CSARPGQAIYEQYF.

The CDR3 region is CASSDVGVGGYTF. CDR3 bases: TGTGCCAGCAGTGATGTGGGTGTTGGTGGCTACACCTTC. V usage is TRBV2 and J usage is TRBJ1-2; D is unclear. Germline assignment: CDR1 SNHLY and CDR2 FYNNEI. Trimming cost V 3 bases and J 7 bases, with 12 bases left between them. The CDR3 loop spans 13 amino acids.

This clonotype was recorded at least ten times. This CDR3 is CATSDNTGYGYTF. CDR3 coding DNA: TGTGCCACCAGTGATAACACAGGTTATGGCTACACCTTC. J is TRBJ1-2 and V is TRBV24-1; perhaps TRBD1 as D (5 bases). V was cut by 3 bases and J by 5 bases, with 9 bases left in between. From germline, CDR1 is KGHDR and CDR2 SFDVKD. This CDR3 region has 13 residues.

The table lists this clonotype with many counts. The chain has TRBV6-6 and TRBJ2-1; D is perhaps TRBD1 (6 bases). This CDR3 is 14 amino acids long. Germline values: CDR1 MNHNY, CDR2 SVGAGI (reference sequence). Trimming stripped 0 bases from V and 7 bases from J, with 10 bases between. The CDR3 spells CASSYSRTVNEQFF. Written as DNA, the CDR3 is TGTGCCAGCAGTTACTCGCGGACAGTTAATGAGCAGTTCTTC.

In its sample, this clonotype was seen many times. The chain links TRBV7-2 to TRBJ2-1; D remains ambiguous. Trimming shortened V by 3 bases and J by 2 bases, and 5 bases separated the two germline ends. Germline CDR1 and CDR2: SGHTA and FQGNSA. CDR3 length: 13 amino acids. CDR3 in DNA: TGTGCCAGCAGCTTGGGCGCCTACAATGAGCAGTTCTTC. It yields the protein CASSLGAYNEQFF.

The chain employs TRBV29-1 and TRBJ1-2, with D hard to call. CDR1 SQVTM and CDR2 ANQGSEA come from the germline V gene. Trimming removed 1 base from V and 6 bases from J, with 9 bases in between. The CDR3 contains 12 residues. In DNA form, the CDR3 reads TGCAGCGTTGAAGGTCCCATCCATGGCTACACCTTC. This encodes CSVEGPIHGYTF.

The CDR3 sequence: CSARGTGGEYEQFF. In DNA form, the CDR3 reads TGCAGTGCTAGGGGAACAGGGGGGGAATATGAGCAGTTCTTC. This sequence joins TRBV20-1 and TRBJ2-1; D is possibly TRBD1 (8 bases). V was clipped by 3 bases and J by 8 bases, with 17 bases between them. The CDR3 consists of 14 residues. CDR1 is DFQATT and CDR2 is SNEGSKA in the germline V gene (reference sequence).

Many counts were recorded for this clonotype. This rearrangement joins TRBV7-2 to TRBJ2-1; the match to TRBD1 covers 8 bases. With 4 bases clipped from V and 1 base from J, the junction kept 3 bases outside the gene matches. The CDR3 totals 15 residues. Looked up from germline, CDR1 is SGHTA and CDR2 is FQGNSA. The CDR3 sequence: CASSYTGGSYNEQFF. The CDR3 nucleotides are TGTGCCAGCAGCTATACAGGGGGTTCCTACAATGAGCAGTTCTTC.

The chain links TRBV4-2 to TRBJ1-3, with D maybe TRBD1 (5 bases). Trimming shortened V by 4 bases and J by 2 bases, and 15 bases separated the two germline ends. The germline V gene encodes CDR1 LGHNA and CDR2 YNFKEQ. The CDR3 is made up of 16 amino acids. Written as DNA, the CDR3 is TGTGCCAGCAGCCCGGGGGTAGGCAGAACTGGAAACACCATATATTTT. Amino acid sequence: CASSPGVGRTGNTIYF.

The table lists this clonotype with many counts. One end of the junction is discordant with germline, which a read error may explain. The genes are TRBV6-1 and TRBJ2-1, with D possibly called TRBD1 or TRBD2 (5 bases each). This CDR3 region has 15 residues. CDR1 and CDR2 from the germline V gene are MNHNS and SASEGT. The CDR3 here is CASSDPGPHPNEHFF. The CDR3 nucleotides are TGTGCCAGCAGTGACCCGGGACCACATCCCAATGAGCATTTCTTC.

This clonotype occurred many times. The chain has TRBV6-9 and TRBJ2-2; 9 nucleotides agree with TRBD1. Trimming cost V 3 bases and J 6 bases; bases outside gene matches: 11. The CDR3 contains 17 residues. CDR1 and CDR2 from the germline V gene are MNHGY and SVAAGI. In nucleotides, the CDR3 is TGTGCCAGCAGTTACCATCTCGGGGGACAGGGTCCCGGGGAGCTGTTTTTT. The encoded protein is CASSYHLGGQGPGELFF.

Many counts were recorded for this clonotype. This chain links TRBV3-1 with TRBJ1-4, with D perhaps matching TRBD1 (6 bases). Trimming took 7 bases from V and 7 from J, leaving 16 bases between them. Germline values: CDR1 LGHDT, CDR2 YNNKEL (reference sequence). The CDR3 is 14 amino acids. CDR3 protein: CASTIQGTREKLFF. CDR3 coding DNA: TGTGCCAGCACCATACAGGGTACGCGTGAAAAACTGTTTTTT.